The clone carrying this T cell receptor beta chain showed up just a few times. Its antigen is undetermined. A TCRbeta library incorporating unique molecular identifiers was prepared. One entry per CDR3 protein results from TCRdb running MiXCR on the PCR reads. Among over 200,000 distinct CDR3 sequences listed, around 9.2% were seen once. This entry comes from a study of T-cell reconstitution after alpha-beta-depleted transplantation in children. Trimming took 6 bases from V and 2 from J; bases not matched to a gene: 9. The CDR3 extends over 15 amino acids. Study-level results: The study traced high day-60 TCRbeta diversity in some patients to surviving recipient T cells and thymic progenitors. T cells produced anew were the main source of T-cell counts and diversity one year after transplant. Alpha-beta T cells present about two months after transplant were reported to originate from several hundred expanded graft clones.

The starting material was PBMCs, mostly from graft donor cells, obtained 360 days after TCRalphabeta/CD19-depleted stem cell transplant. This clonotype was sampled from a male patient between 2 and 15 years old who had a stem cell transplant for acute myeloid leukemia, so the T cells may come from the graft donor. The genes are TRBV12-3 or TRBV12-4 and TRBJ1-2; 7 bases map to TRBD1. CDR3 DNA: TGTGCCAGCAGGCCAGGAGGGGGCCAGAACTATGGCTACACCTTC. It translates to CASRPGGGQNYGYTF.